The 18 T cell receptor beta chains reported below all come from one sample, sequenced in a study of blood T cell repertoires in COVID-19. Method: immunoSEQ multiplex PCR; TCRdb's copy keeps in-frame clones and lacks some. The sample lists approximately 270,000 clones, roughly 85% seen once, with approximately 4.2% in the top ten. Sequenced input: PBMCs or T cells enriched from blood (not recorded which). These receptors were obtained from a woman in her twenties or thirties who had recovered from COVID-19.

The gene calls are TRBV28 and TRBJ1-4; D gene uncertain. Trimming pared 5 bases from V and 11 bases from J, leaving 18 bases between. CDR3 length equals 14 residues. Germline values: CDR1 MDHEN, CDR2 SYDVKM. This CDR3 reads CASSGAGGAGKLFF. The CDR3 DNA follows: TGTGCCAGCAGTGGTGCCGGAGGCGCAGGCAAACTGTTTTTT.

V gene TRBV7-2 combines with J gene TRBJ2-1, with 8 bases identical to TRBD2. The CDR3 consists of 15 residues. With 4 bases clipped from V and 4 bases from J, the junction kept 6 bases outside the gene matches. Germline CDR1 and CDR2: SGHTA and FQGNSA. CDR3 sequence: CASSSSREGYNEQFF. CDR3 DNA: TGTGCCAGCAGCTCCAGTCGGGAGGGTTACAATGAGCAGTTCTTC.

V is TRBV10-1 and J is TRBJ1-1; 8 nucleotides match TRBD1. Unmatched junction bases numbered 4, after V lost 6 bases and J lost 1 base. Germline V lookup: CDR1 WNHNN, CDR2 SYGVQD (reference sequence). This CDR3 has 14 amino acids. Here the CDR3 DNA reads TGCGCCAGCAGCTACGACAGGGGGAACACTGAAGCTTTCTTT. Protein sequence: CASSYDRGNTEAFF.

The chain combines TRBV5-6 with TRBJ2-2; a weak D match, TRBD2 (5 bases). The V and J ends lost 0 bases and 8 bases respectively, with 8 bases between them. This CDR3 is built from 13 residues. Germline lookup yields CDR1 SGHDT and CDR2 YYEEEE. The DNA for the CDR3 is TGTGCCAGCAGCTTGGGAGGGCCAGGGGAGCTGTTTTTT. This gives the protein CASSLGGPGELFF.

The chain is built from TRBV30 and TRBJ1-2; possible D gene TRBD1, 5 bases. Germline values: CDR1 GTSNPN, CDR2 SVGIG (reference sequence). The germline V and J ends were trimmed by 0 bases and 4 bases, with 12 bases remaining between them. This CDR3 comprises 14 residues. The CDR3 loop is CAWSVWGVSYGYTF. The CDR3 DNA reads as TGTGCCTGGAGTGTATGGGGGGTTTCCTATGGCTACACCTTC.

The V gene is TRBV28, the J gene TRBJ1-2, with D unresolved. Germline lookup yields CDR1 MDHEN and CDR2 SYDVKM. This CDR3 has 12 amino acids. Trimming removed 5 bases from V and 7 bases from J, with 11 bases in between. The CDR3 nucleotides read TGTGCCAGCAGTCCGCTAGTAGGTGGCTACACCTTC. Protein product: CASSPLVGGYTF.

This rearrangement joins TRBV6-5 to TRBJ1-3; D gene unclear. CDR1 is MNHEY and CDR2 is SVGAGI in the germline V gene. The CDR3 totals 14 residues. The ends were cut back, 6 bases at V and 2 bases at J, with 11 bases in the middle. Here the CDR3 reads CASRRDGAGNTIYF. DNA for the CDR3: TGTGCCAGCAGGAGAGACGGGGCTGGAAACACCATATATTTT.

The chain has TRBV27 and TRBJ2-2; D perhaps matches TRBD1 (6 bases). Per germline, CDR1 MNHEY and CDR2 SMNVEV (reference sequence). V was pared by 5 bases and J by 2 bases, with 18 bases between. This CDR3 spans 17 amino acids. The CDR3 is CASSTRSGTQNTGELFF. The CDR3 DNA follows: TGTGCCAGCAGTACGAGGTCCGGGACACAAAACACCGGGGAGCTGTTTTTT.

This chain connects TRBV13 to TRBJ2-1; 8 bases align to TRBD2. After removal of 3 bases from V and 6 bases from J, the junction contained 13 bases not matched to a gene. The CDR3 has 17 residues. Germline V CDR1 and CDR2: PRHDT, FYEKMQ (reference sequence). CDR3 sequence: CASSFHPGGAGFNEQFF. The CDR3 bases are TGTGCCAGCAGCTTCCATCCCGGGGGGGCTGGGTTCAATGAGCAGTTCTTC. The variable domain in full, with the rest retrieved from reference TRBV13 and TRBJ2-1, is AAGVIQSPRHLIKEKRETATLKCYPIPRHDTVYWYQQGPGQDPQFLISFYEKMQSDKGSIPDRFSAQQFSDYHSELNMSSLELGDSALYFCASSFHPGGAGFNEQFFGPGTRLTVL.

Remarks on this clone: Other DNA variants within this sample encode the same CDR3. The rearrangement links TRBV19 to TRBJ1-1; D is unclear. The CDR3 extends over 12 amino acids. CDR1 and CDR2 (germline): LNHDA, SQIVND (reference sequence). V lost 9 bases, J lost 1 base, and 9 bases lay in between. The CDR3 sequence is CASRYGNTEAFF. DNA for the CDR3: TGTGCCAGCCGTTACGGGAACACTGAAGCTTTCTTT. The whole variable domain, remainder taken from reference TRBV19 and TRBJ1-1, is DGGITQSPKYLFRKEGQNVTLSCEQNLNHDAMYWYRQDPGQGLRLIYYSQIVNDFQKGDIAEGYSVSREKKESFPLTVTSAQKNPTAFYLCASRYGNTEAFFGQGTRLTVV.

The genes are TRBV28 and TRBJ1-1, with D possibly TRBD1 on 6 matching bases. The germline V gene encodes CDR1 MDHEN and CDR2 SYDVKM. The CDR3 sequence is 17 residues long. V lost 0 bases and J 1 base, leaving 15 bases between the germline ends. DNA for the CDR3: TGTGCCAGCAGTTTATGGGGACGGACAGATGAGAACACTGAAGCTTTCTTT. Protein: CASSLWGRTDENTEAFF. Full variable domain (outside the CDR3, taken from reference TRBV28 and TRBJ1-1): DVKVTQSSRYLVKRTGEKVFLECVQDMDHENMFWYRQDPGLGLRLIYFSYDVKMKEKGDIPEGYSVSREKKERFSLILESASTNQTSMYLCASSLWGRTDENTEAFFGQGTRLTVV.

This chain uses TRBV30 with TRBJ2-5; D gene unclear. The ends were cut back, 2 bases at V and 5 bases at J, with 6 bases in the middle. Germline V lookup: CDR1 GTSNPN, CDR2 SVGIG (reference sequence). This CDR3 has 11 residues. The CDR3 sequence: CAWSPRETQYF. CDR3 nucleotides: TGTGCCTGGAGTCCCCGGGAGACCCAGTACTTC.

In nucleotides, the CDR3 is TGTGCCAGTACTGTCTCTCAGAGGGGAAACACCATATATTTT. Protein product: CASTVSQRGNTIYF. The chain has TRBV19 and TRBJ1-3, with D uncertain. V lost 7 bases, J lost 4 bases, and 14 bases lay in between. The germline V gene has CDR1 LNHDA and CDR2 SQIVND (reference sequence). This CDR3 comprises 14 residues.

This rearrangement joins TRBV25-1 to TRBJ1-1; D uncertain. Germline assignment: CDR1 MGHDK and CDR2 SYGVNS. The CDR3 is 14 residues long. With 3 bases removed from V and 0 bases from J, the gap between germline ends came to 8 bases. The CDR3 spells CASSDLALNTEAFF. CDR3 nucleotide sequence: TGTGCCAGCAGTGATTTGGCTCTGAACACTGAAGCTTTCTTT. Using reference TRBV25-1 and TRBJ1-1 for the parts outside the CDR3, the full variable domain is EADIYQTPRYLVIGTGKKITLECSQTMGHDKMYWYQQDPGMELHLIHYSYGVNSTEKGDLSSESTVSRIRTEHFPLTLESARPSHTSQYLCASSDLALNTEAFFGQGTRLTVV.

This sequence joins TRBV16 and TRBJ1-2; D remains ambiguous. Trimming stripped 0 bases from V and 1 base from J, with 3 bases between. The CDR3 is 13 residues long. Germline CDR1 KGHSY, CDR2 FQNENV. The CDR3 is CASSQSSNYGYTF. DNA of the CDR3: TGTGCCAGCAGCCAATCCAGTAACTATGGCTACACCTTC.

The J gene is TRBJ1-4, the V gene TRBV27, with D perhaps matching TRBD1 (5 bases). Germline loops: CDR1 MNHEY, CDR2 SMNVEV (reference sequence). Trimming removed 2 bases at V and 5 bases at J, with 9 bases between. This CDR3 has 14 residues. The CDR3, as DNA: TGTGCCAGCAGTTTAAAAGGGGCAAATGAAAAACTGTTTTTT. Translating gives CASSLKGANEKLFF.

This rearrangement joins TRBV29-1 to TRBJ2-1; 7 nucleotides align to TRBD2. CDR1 and CDR2 from the germline V gene are SQVTM and ANQGSEA. The CDR3 contains 13 residues. Trimming cost V 4 bases and J 10 bases; bases outside gene matches: 10. The CDR3 sequence: CSVGTRLLGEQFF. CDR3 DNA: TGCAGCGTTGGGACTAGACTCCTAGGGGAGCAGTTCTTC.

This chain uses TRBV30 with TRBJ2-1, with a possible D match to TRBD1 (6 bases). This CDR3 contains 16 residues. CDR1 GTSNPN and CDR2 SVGIG come from the germline V gene (reference sequence). Trimming cost V 4 bases and J 6 bases, with 22 bases left between them. The CDR3 is CAWTRPGTPLANEQFF. CDR3 nucleotide sequence: TGTGCCTGGACCCGCCCGGGGACACCTTTGGCCAATGAGCAGTTCTTC.